This T cell receptor (beta chain) came from a study of blood T cell repertoires in COVID-19. Generated by immunoSEQ multiplex PCR, the TCRdb table keeps only in-frame clones and is missing some. The profile covers fewer than 60,000 clones, with approximately 88% appearing a single time and about an eighth taken by the ten largest. CDR1 and CDR2 (germline): DFQATT, SNEGSKA (reference sequence). V lost 7 bases and J 0 bases, leaving 4 bases between the germline ends. The CDR3 is 11 amino acids. This clonotype originated in a human donor with active COVID-19. The donor label of this sample is uncertain. What was sequenced was peripheral blood. This chain links TRBV20-1 with TRBJ1-3; D ambiguous. The CDR3 spells CSVISGNTIYF. DNA for the CDR3: TGCAGTGTAATCTCTGGAAACACCATATATTTT.